This is a list of T cell receptor beta chains from one sample in a study of CXCR3-negative and CXCR3-positive naive CD8 T cells. No DNA is given; TCRdb re-called the 5' RACE reads and lists each CDR3 protein once. This sample's table has about 140,000 distinct CDR3 sequences. Sequencing was carried out using naive CXCR3+ CD8+ T cells from blood. Source of these receptors: a human donor in good health. Some clones in this sample may be carry-over from other donors' samples. Each CDR3 is given with its conserved first and last residue.

v_gene,j_gene,CDR3aa
TRBV29-1,TRBJ2-1,CSVGEGRDEQFF
TRBV20-1,TRBJ2-3,CSADNIGGSTDTQYF
TRBV28,TRBJ2-2,CASSMTSATGELFF
TRBV12-3/TRBV12-4,TRBJ1-2,CASSLTNSGYGYTF
TRBV5-6,TRBJ2-7,CASSLSGPQYF
TRBV10-1,TRBJ1-4,CASKPEGGVEEKLFF
TRBV6-2/TRBV6-3,TRBJ2-4,CASSSTRNIQYF
TRBV7-9,TRBJ2-1,CASSKTGGAYNEQFF
TRBV29-1,TRBJ2-1,CSVELSRDEQFF
TRBV29-1,TRBJ2-1,CSVEDGRTSGSSYNEQFF
TRBV11-2,TRBJ1-2,CASSLTGEVFHGYTF
TRBV21-1,TRBJ1-2,CASSTAYGQRTRNGYTF
TRBV29-1,TRBJ2-2,CSAPDRATGELFF
TRBV15,TRBJ2-7,CATSQSGVREQYF
TRBV7-2,TRBJ2-1,CASSLHGGSPYNEQFF
TRBV29-1,TRBJ2-7,CSVVDINSYEQYF
TRBV5-1,TRBJ2-7,CASSPWTGDYYEQYF
TRBV7-9,TRBJ1-5,CASSSKGGNQPQHF
TRBV27,TRBJ1-5,CASSLSYGQPQHF
TRBV3-1,TRBJ2-4,CASSQSQGRSKNIQYF
TRBV19,TRBJ1-2,CASSTLGWGLDGYTF
TRBV15,TRBJ2-7,CATSRERSSGTPYEQYF
TRBV20-1,TRBJ1-2,CSARDFWSGRANYGYTF
TRBV28,TRBJ2-2,CASRVQGGNTGELFF
TRBV28,TRBJ1-1,CASSLQRSLTEAFF
TRBV12-3/TRBV12-4,TRBJ2-3,CASSTGAGTDTQYF
TRBV19,TRBJ1-2,CASSVNYGYTF
TRBV5-1,TRBJ2-5,CASSVELAGTQETQYF
TRBV7-9,TRBJ2-7,CASSLGVLSEQYF
TRBV7-2,TRBJ2-7,CASSLGGQDLYEQYF
TRBV6-2/TRBV6-3,TRBJ2-1,CASTPSGGVYNEQFF
TRBV7-6,TRBJ2-7,CASSLGAGTYYEQYF
TRBV7-2,TRBJ1-4,CASSFPQGKNEKLFF
TRBV29-1,TRBJ1-1,CSVVPAAGQEAFF
TRBV29-1,TRBJ2-1,CSVVEVAGGRDEQFF
TRBV11-2,TRBJ1-3,CASSPTRGNTIYF
TRBV7-9,TRBJ1-5,CASSGDRVEPQHF
TRBV7-7,TRBJ2-5,CASSWRVGGGETQYF
TRBV29-1,TRBJ2-5,CSVEVAGELETQYF
TRBV30,TRBJ2-1,CAWSLAGFYNEQFF
TRBV11-2,TRBJ2-7,CASSLGLGQGATYEQYF
TRBV15,TRBJ1-2,CATSGWTDFRENYGYTF
TRBV20-1,TRBJ2-1,CSDPQSLDAGGQPYEQFF
TRBV4-1,TRBJ2-7,CASSPRDYTYEQYF
TRBV29-1,TRBJ2-7,CSVVEAAYEQYF
TRBV29-1,TRBJ1-2,CSVEPIGEGYGYTF